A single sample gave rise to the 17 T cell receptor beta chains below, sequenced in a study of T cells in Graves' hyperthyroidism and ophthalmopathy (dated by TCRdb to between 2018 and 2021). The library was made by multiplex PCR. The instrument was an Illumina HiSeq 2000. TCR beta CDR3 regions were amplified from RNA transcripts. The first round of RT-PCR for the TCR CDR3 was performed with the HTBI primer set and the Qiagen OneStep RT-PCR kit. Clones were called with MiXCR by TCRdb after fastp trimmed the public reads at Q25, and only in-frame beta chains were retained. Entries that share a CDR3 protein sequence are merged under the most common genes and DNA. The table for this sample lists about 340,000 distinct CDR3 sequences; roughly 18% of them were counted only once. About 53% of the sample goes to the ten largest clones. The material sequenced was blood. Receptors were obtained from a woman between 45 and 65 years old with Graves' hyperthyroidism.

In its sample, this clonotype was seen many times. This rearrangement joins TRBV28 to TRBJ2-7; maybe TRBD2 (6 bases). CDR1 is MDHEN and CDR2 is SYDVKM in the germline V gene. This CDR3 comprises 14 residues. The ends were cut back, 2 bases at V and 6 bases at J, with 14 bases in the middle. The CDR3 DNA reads TGTGCCAGCAGTTTACCCCACGTCGGGGGCGAGCAGTACTTC. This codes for CASSLPHVGGEQYF.

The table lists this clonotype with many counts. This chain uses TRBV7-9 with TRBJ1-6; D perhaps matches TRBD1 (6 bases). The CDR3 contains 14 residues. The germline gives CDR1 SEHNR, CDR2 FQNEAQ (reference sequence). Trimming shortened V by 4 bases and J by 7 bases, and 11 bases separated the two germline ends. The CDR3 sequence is CASSYLGGNSPLHF. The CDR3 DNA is TGTGCCAGCAGCTACCTGGGGGGCAATTCACCCCTCCACTTT.

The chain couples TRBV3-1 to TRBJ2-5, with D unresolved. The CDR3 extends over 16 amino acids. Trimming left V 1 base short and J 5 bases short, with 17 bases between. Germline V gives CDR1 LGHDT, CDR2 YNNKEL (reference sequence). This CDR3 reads CASSQVRGSHLETQYF. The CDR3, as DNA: TGTGCCAGCAGCCAAGTCCGCGGCAGCCACTTGGAGACCCAGTACTTC.

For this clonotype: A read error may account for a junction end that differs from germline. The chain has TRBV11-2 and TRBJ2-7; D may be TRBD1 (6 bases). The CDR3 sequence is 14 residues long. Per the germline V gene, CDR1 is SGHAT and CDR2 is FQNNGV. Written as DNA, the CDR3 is TGCGCCAGCAGCCGGAATACAGGGACCGACGAGCAGTACTTC. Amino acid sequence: CASSRNTGTDEQYF.

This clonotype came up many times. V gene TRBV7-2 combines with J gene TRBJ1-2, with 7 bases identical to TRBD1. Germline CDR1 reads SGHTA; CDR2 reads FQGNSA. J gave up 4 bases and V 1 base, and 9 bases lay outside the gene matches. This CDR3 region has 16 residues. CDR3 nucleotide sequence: TGTGCCAGCAGCTTAGGGTCAGGGGGAGAGTCCTATGGCTACACCTTC. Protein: CASSLGSGGESYGYTF.

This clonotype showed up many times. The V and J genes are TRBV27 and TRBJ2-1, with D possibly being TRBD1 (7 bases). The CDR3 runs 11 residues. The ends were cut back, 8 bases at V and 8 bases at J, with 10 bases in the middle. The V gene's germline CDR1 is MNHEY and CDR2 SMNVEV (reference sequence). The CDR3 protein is CASVRGDEQFF. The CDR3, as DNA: TGTGCCAGCGTCAGGGGGGATGAGCAGTTCTTC.

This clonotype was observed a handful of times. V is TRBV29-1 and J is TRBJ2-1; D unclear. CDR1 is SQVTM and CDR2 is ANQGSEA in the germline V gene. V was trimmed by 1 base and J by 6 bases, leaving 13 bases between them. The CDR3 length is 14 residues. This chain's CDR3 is CSVEAQDWSNEQFF. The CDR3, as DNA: TGCAGCGTTGAAGCCCAAGACTGGAGCAATGAGCAGTTCTTC.

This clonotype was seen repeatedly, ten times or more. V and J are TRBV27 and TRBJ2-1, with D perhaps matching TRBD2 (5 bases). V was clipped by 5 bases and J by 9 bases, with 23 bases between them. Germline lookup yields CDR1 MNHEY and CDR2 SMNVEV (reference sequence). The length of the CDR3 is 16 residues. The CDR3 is CASSPFSGLAGGEQFF. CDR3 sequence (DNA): TGTGCCAGCAGTCCATTCTCCGGGCTAGCCGGTGGTGAGCAGTTCTTC.

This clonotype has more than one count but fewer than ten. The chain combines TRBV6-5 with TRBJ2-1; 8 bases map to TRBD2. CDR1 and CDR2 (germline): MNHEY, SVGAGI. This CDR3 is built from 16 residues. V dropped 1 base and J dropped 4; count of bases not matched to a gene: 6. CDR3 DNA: TGTGCCAGCAGTTACTTGAGCGGGAGCGGATACAATGAGCAGTTCTTC. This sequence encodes CASSYLSGSGYNEQFF.

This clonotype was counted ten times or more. The CDR3 loop is CASSAQPHYGYTF. The CDR3 DNA follows: TGTGCCAGCAGCGCACAGCCTCACTATGGCTACACCTTC. The V gene is TRBV12-3 or TRBV12-4, the J gene TRBJ1-2; unclear D gene. The CDR3 loop spans 13 amino acids. Trimming left V 6 bases short and J 3 bases short, with 11 bases between.

The CDR3 DNA follows: TGTGCCAGCAGTGATCTAGCGGGGAACCAAGAGACCCAGTACTTC. Amino acids: CASSDLAGNQETQYF. This chain uses TRBV27 with TRBJ2-5; 9 bases align to TRBD2. The CDR3 is made up of 15 amino acids. Germline-derived CDR1 and CDR2 are MNHEY and SMNVEV (reference sequence). V lost 5 bases, J lost 0 bases, and 4 bases stayed unmatched.

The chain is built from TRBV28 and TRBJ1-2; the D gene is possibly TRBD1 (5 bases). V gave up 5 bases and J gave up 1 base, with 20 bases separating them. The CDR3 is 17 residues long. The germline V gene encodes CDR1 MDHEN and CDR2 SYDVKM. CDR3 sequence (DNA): TGTGCCAGCAGTCCCTTGTTTCTTGGGACGGGTAACTATGGCTACACCTTC. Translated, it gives CASSPLFLGTGNYGYTF.

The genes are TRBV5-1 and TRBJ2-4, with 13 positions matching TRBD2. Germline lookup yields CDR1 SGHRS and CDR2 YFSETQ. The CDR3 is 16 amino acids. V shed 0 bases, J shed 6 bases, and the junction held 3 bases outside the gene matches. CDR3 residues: CASSLVGLAGTNIQYF. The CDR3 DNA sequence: TGCGCCAGCAGCTTGGTGGGACTAGCGGGAACAAACATTCAGTACTTC.

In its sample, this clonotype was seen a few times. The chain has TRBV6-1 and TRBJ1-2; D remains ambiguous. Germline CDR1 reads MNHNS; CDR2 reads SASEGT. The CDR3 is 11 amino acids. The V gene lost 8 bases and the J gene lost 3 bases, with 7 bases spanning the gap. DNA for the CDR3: TGTGCCAGCGGGGTTGACTATGGCTACACCTTC. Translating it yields CASGVDYGYTF.

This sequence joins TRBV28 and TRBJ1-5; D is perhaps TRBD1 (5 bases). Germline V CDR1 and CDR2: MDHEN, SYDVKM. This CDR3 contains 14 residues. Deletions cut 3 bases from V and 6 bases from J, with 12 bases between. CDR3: CASSFPGLSQPQHF. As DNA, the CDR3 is TGTGCCAGCAGTTTTCCAGGGCTGAGTCAGCCCCAGCATTTT.

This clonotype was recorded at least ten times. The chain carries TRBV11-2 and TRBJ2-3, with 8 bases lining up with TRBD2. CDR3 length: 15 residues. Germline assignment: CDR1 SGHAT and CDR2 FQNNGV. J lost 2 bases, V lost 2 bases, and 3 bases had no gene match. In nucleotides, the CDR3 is TGTGCCAGCAGCTTACGGGGGGGCCACACAGATACGCAGTATTTT. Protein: CASSLRGGHTDTQYF.

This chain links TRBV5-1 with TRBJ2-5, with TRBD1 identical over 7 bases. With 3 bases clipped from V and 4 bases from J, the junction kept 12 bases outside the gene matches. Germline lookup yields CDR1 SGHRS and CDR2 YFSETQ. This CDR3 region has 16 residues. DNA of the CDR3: TGCGCCAGCAGCTCGATTCCGGGACAGAAGAGAGAGACCCAGTACTTC. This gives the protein CASSSIPGQKRETQYF.